These 2 T cell receptor beta chains came from one sample sequenced in a study of T cell clonality in common variable immunodeficiency. TCRdb's copy holds only in-frame clones and misses some; the assay was immunoSEQ multiplex PCR. This sample comprises some 28,000 clones, none seen once only. Specimen: peripheral blood mononuclear cells. These receptors were collected from a person aged 18-70 years in good health.

Regarding this clone: The junction departs from germline at one end; a sequencing error may be responsible. The read ends 3 residues shy of where the CDR3 ends; the end is completed using the germline J gene. The same CDR3 arises from other DNA sequences in this sample as well. The gene calls are TRBV7-9 and TRBJ1-3, with D uncertain. Germline V gene lookup returns CDR1 SEHNR and CDR2 FQNEAQ (reference sequence). The CDR3 consists of 13 residues. CDR3 DNA, as far as it was read: TGTGCCGCCAGGTCCCTGATTGGAAACACA. Protein product: CAARSLIGNT. The full CDR3 reads CAARSLIGNTIYF.

This clone was counted at least ten times. Read coverage stops 3 residues before the CDR3 terminus; the germline J gene supplies the remainder. This chain links TRBV18 with TRBJ2-7; D is possibly TRBD1 (6 bases). Germline CDR1 reads KGHSH; CDR2 reads LQKENI. The ends were cut back, 3 bases at V and 5 bases at J, with 11 bases in the middle. This CDR3 has 13 residues. The part of the CDR3 DNA that was read is TGTGCCAGCTCACCGCAACAGGGTAACGAG. Protein sequence: CASSPQQGNE. The whole CDR3 region reads CASSPQQGNEQYF.